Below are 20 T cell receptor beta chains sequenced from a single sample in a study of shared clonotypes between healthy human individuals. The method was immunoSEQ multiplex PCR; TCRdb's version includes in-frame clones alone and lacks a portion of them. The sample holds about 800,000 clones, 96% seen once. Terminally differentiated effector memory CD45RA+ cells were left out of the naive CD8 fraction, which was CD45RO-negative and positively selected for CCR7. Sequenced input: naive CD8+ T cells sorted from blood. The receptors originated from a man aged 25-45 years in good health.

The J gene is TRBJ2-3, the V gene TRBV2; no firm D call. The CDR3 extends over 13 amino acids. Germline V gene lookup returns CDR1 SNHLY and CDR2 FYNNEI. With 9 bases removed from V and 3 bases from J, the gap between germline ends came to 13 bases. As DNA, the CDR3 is TGTGCCAGTTCGCTGTACAGAACAGATACGCAGTATTTT. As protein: CASSLYRTDTQYF.

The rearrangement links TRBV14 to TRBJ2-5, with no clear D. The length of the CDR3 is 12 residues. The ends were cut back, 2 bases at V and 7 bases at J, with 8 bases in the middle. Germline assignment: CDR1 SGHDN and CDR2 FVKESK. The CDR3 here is CASSQSPWTQYF. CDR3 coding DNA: TGTGCCAGCAGCCAAAGTCCGTGGACCCAGTACTTC.

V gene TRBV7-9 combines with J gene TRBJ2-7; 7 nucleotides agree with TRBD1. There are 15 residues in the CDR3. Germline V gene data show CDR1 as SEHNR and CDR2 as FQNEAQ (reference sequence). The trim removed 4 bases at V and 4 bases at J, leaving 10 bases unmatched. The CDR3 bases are TGTGCCAGCAGCTCTGACAGGGCCATTATGTACGAGCAGTACTTC. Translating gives CASSSDRAIMYEQYF.

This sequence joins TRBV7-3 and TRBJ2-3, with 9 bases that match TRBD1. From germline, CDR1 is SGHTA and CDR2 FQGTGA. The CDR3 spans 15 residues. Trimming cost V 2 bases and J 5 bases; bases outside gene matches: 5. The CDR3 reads CASSLSQGAKDTQYF. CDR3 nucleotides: TGTGCCAGCAGCTTATCACAGGGGGCAAAAGATACGCAGTATTTT.

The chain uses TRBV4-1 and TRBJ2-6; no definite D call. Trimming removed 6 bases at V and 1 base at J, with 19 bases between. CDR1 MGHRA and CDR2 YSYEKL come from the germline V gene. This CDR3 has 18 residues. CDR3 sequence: CASRGRKRGASGANVLTF. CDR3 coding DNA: TGCGCCAGCAGGGGCAGAAAGAGAGGAGCATCTGGGGCCAACGTCCTGACTTTC.

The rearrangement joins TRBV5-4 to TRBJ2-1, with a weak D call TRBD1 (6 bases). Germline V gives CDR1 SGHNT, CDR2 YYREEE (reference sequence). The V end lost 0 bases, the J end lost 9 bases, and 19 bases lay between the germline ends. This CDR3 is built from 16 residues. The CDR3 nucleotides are TGTGCCAGCAGCTTGGACCTGGACAGACCTACAGGTGAGCAGTTCTTC. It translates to CASSLDLDRPTGEQFF. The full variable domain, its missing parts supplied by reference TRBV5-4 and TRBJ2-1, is ETGVTQSPTHLIKTRGQQVTLRCSSQSGHNTVSWYQQALGQGPQFIFQYYREEENGRGNFPPRFSGLQFPNYSSELNVNALELDDSALYLCASSLDLDRPTGEQFFGPGTRLTVL.

Here the CDR3 DNA reads TGTGCCAGCAGCTTATACCCCTACGAGCAGTACTTC. The encoded protein is CASSLYPYEQYF. The chain carries TRBV7-9 and TRBJ2-7; D remains unclear. The CDR3 is 12 residues long. Germline V gene sequence: CDR1 SEHNR, CDR2 FQNEAQ (reference sequence). The germline V and J ends were trimmed by 2 bases and 2 bases, with 4 bases remaining between them.

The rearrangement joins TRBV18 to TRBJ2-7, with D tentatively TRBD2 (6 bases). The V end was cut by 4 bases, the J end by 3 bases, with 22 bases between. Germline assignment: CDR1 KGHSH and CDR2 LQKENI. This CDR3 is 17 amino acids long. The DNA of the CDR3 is TGTGCCAGCTCACAGTCGCCCGCGGCTAGCGCAGTCTACGAGCAGTACTTC. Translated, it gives CASSQSPAASAVYEQYF.

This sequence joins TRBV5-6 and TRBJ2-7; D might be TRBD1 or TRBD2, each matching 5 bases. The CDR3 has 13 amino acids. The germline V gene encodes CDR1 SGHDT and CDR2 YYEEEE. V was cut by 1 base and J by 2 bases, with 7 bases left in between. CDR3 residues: CASSLMGPYEQYF. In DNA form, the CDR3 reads TGTGCCAGCAGCTTGATGGGACCCTACGAGCAGTACTTC.

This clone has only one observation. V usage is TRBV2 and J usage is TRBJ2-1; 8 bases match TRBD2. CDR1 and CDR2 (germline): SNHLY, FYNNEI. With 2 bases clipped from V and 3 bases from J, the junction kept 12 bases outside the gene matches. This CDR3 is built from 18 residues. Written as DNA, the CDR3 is TGTGCCAGCAGTGAAAGGGCCTTGTCGAGCGGGAGCTACAATGAGCAGTTCTTC. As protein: CASSERALSSGSYNEQFF.

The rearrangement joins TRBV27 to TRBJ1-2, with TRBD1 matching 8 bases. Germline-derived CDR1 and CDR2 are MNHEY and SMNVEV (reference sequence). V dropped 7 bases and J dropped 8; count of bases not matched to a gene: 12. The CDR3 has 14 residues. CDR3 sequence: CASKTGDTLGGYTF. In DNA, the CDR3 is TGTGCCAGCAAGACAGGGGATACCTTGGGCGGCTACACCTTC.

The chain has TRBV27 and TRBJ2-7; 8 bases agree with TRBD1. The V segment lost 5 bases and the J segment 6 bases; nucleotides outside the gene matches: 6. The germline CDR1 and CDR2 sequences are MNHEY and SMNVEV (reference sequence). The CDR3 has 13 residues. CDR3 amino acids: CASSNTGGGEQYF. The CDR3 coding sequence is TGTGCCAGCAGTAACACAGGGGGAGGCGAGCAGTACTTC.

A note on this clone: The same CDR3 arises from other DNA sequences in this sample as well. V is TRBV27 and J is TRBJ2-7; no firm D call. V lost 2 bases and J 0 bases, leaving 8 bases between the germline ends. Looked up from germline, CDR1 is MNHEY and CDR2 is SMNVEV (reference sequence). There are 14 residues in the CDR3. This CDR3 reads CASSLSRSSYEQYF. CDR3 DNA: TGTGCCAGCAGTTTAAGCAGGAGCTCCTACGAGCAGTACTTC.

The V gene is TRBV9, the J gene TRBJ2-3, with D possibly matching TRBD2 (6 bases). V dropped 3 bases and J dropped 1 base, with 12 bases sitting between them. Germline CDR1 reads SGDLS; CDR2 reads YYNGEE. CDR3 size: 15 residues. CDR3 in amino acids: CASSDRLGGTDTQYF. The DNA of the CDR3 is TGTGCCAGCAGCGACAGACTAGGGGGCACAGATACGCAGTATTTT.

The CDR3: CASSEAAADTQYF. DNA of the CDR3: TGTGCCAGCAGTGAAGCGGCTGCAGATACGCAGTATTTT. The chain couples TRBV2 to TRBJ2-3; D not resolved. Per germline, CDR1 SNHLY and CDR2 FYNNEI. This CDR3 comprises 13 residues. The V gene lost 0 bases and the J gene lost 4 bases, with 5 bases spanning the gap.

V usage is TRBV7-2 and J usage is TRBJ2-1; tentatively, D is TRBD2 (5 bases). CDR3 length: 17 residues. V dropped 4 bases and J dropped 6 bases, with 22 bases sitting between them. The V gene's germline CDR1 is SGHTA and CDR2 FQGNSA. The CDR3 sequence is CASSSTPGRLAINEQFF. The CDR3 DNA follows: TGTGCCAGCAGCTCGACCCCCGGGCGGCTAGCTATCAATGAGCAGTTCTTC.

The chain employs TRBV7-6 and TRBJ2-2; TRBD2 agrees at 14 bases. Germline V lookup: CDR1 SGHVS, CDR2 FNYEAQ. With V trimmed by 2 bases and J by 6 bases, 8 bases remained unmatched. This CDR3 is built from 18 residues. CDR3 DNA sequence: TGTGCCAGCAGCTTAAGACCGGGACTAGCGGGAGTGGCCGGGGAGCTGTTTTTT. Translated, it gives CASSLRPGLAGVAGELFF.

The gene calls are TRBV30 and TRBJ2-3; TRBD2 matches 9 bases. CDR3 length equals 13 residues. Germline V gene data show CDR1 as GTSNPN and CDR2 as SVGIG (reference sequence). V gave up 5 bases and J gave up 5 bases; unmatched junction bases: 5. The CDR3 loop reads CAWAAGGIDTQYF. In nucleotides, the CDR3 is TGTGCCTGGGCCGCGGGAGGGATAGATACGCAGTATTTT.

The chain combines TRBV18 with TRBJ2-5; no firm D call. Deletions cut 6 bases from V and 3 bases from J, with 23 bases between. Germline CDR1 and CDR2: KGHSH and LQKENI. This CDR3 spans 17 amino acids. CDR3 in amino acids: CASSPVPPGHQKETQYF. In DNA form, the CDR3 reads TGTGCCAGCTCGCCAGTCCCGCCGGGCCATCAGAAAGAGACCCAGTACTTC. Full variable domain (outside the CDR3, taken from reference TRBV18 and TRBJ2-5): NAGVMQNPRHLVRRRGQEARLRCSPMKGHSHVYWYRQLPEEGLKFMVYLQKENIIDESGMPKERFSAEFPKEGPSILRIQQVVRGDSAAYFCASSPVPPGHQKETQYFGPGTRLLVL.

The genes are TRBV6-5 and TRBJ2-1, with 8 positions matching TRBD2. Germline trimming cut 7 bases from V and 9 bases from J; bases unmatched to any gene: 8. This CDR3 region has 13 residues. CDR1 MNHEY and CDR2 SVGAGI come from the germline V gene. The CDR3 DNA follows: TGTGCCAGCAAAACAGCGGGAGATTTTGAGCAGTTCTTC. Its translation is CASKTAGDFEQFF.